The clone carrying this T cell receptor beta chain was seen a handful of times. V lost 5 bases, J lost 7 bases, and 18 bases lay in between. This CDR3 is built from 13 residues. CDR1 DFQATT and CDR2 SNEGSKA come from the germline V gene (reference sequence). These data belong to a study of blood T cells in healthy people across ages. Through a sample-barcoded 5' primer and a J-beta primer mix, a second PCR was run for roughly 7 to 12 cycles. TCRdb re-called the 5' RACE reads through MiXCR, storing one row per CDR3 protein. The sample comprises fewer than 1,000,000 distinct CDR3 sequences, about 45% of which are singletons, and around 18% rests with the top ten.

The sample taken for sequencing was blood. This chain joins TRBV20-1 and TRBJ2-7; tentatively, D is TRBD1 (6 bases). The sequence came from an older man in good health. The DNA of the CDR3 is TGCAGTGCTCTAAAGGGGGTCCAGGATGAGCAGTACTTC. It is translated as CSALKGVQDEQYF.